This record covers a single TCR beta chain. Its antigen remains unidentified. The record originates from a study of regulatory T cells in long-lasting Graves disease. Study-level information: Those with persistent Graves' disease had received antithyroid drugs for over 5 years with positive TSH receptor antibodies.

CDR3-region Arm-PCR and iRepertoire HTBI primers produced the TCR beta libraries. TCRdb processed the multiplex PCR reads anew with MiXCR; each CDR3 protein has one entry. The sample comprises fewer than 450,000 distinct CDR3 sequences, about 20% of which are singletons, and 20% to 25% rests with the top ten. Time point here: persistent/refractory GD, antithyroid drugs over 5 years with positive TRAb. PBMCs were the source of the RNA used for TCR sequencing. Study conclusions and caveats: Relative to newly diagnosed Graves' patients, persistent ones had lower TCR diversity. Persistent patients shared about 2,800 public clonotypes among themselves. Newly diagnosed patients shared fewer, at nearly 1,000.

With 0 bases removed from V and 0 bases from J, the gap between germline ends came to 8 bases. The germline V gene encodes CDR1 ENHRY and CDR2 SYGVKD. The CDR3 contains 16 residues. This material consisted of peripheral blood mononuclear cells (PBMCs), taken when the disease was refractory, from a patient treated with antithyroid drugs. This chain connects TRBV10-3 to TRBJ2-2; the D gene is possibly TRBD2 (6 bases). This sequence originates from a female donor with Graves disease. CDR3 region: CAISESAGSNTGELFF. Here the CDR3 DNA reads TGTGCCATCAGTGAGTCTGCGGGATCGAACACCGGGGAGCTGTTTTTT.